This TCR beta chain was identified during a study of blood T cells in healthy people across ages (dated by TCRdb to 2013 to 2016). A note on the overall study: In model experiments, template switching captured roughly one uniquely barcoded TCR beta cDNA molecule for every two T cells. Age-related changes in TCR beta repertoire diversity were measured in the study by deep sequencing normalized with unique cDNA molecular identifiers. Donors were grouped into four age groups: young (average approximately 15 years), middle-aged (roughly 38), aged (over 55) and long-lived (approximately 82). Using the same blood draw, the study looked at two additional independent replicas of 1 million unique cDNA reads for two donors, one aged 18 to 30 and the other aged 80 or older. Here is what the overall study found, with its caveats: Estimates of total diversity based on one million sequenced T cells were considered lower bounds and underestimates. Compared with the aged group, more naive CD4+ T cells, fewer expanded clones and increased TCR diversity were shown by the long-lived group, suggesting age selection. Because profiling used bulk unsorted PBMCs, naive and antigen-experienced compartments could not be compared conclusively. A strong correlation was found between observed TCR beta diversity and the percentage of naive T cells measured by flow cytometry. Because donor CMV infection status was unknown, age-related changes in expanded clonotypes were potentially confounded. As age increased, observed TCR beta diversity per million T cells dropped in a roughly linear way, and a significant reduction was already evident by age roughly 36.

The 39 donors, aged about 6 to 95 years, were systemically healthy Caucasian individuals from Russia. Approximately 9.3 milliliters of peripheral blood were collected from each donor into EDTA-treated Vacutainer tubes. Ficoll-Paque density-gradient centrifugation was used to isolate PBMCs, with at least 7 million per sample. Total RNA was extracted from PBMCs with Trizol reagent, with at least 6 micrograms obtained per sample. Naive CD45RAhigh/CD27high T cell percentages were measured by flow cytometry on a PBMC aliquot from every donor. This clonotype was found a few times. Its antigen specificity is not known. The junction departs from the called germline gene at one end, perhaps through a read error. The CDR3 spans 13 residues, from the cysteine through the phenylalanine. The read is trimmed to its CDR3 DNA, 39 bases read in frame from base 1. In the germline V gene, CDR1 corresponds to MNHEY and CDR2 to SVGAGI.

Libraries were made using 5' RACE. Sequencing was performed on an Illumina HiSeq 2500. The second PCR ran for roughly 7 to 12 cycles and used a J-beta primer mix along with a sample-barcoded 5' primer. A unique molecular identifier was introduced onto each TCR beta cDNA molecule by a template-switch 5' adaptor carrying 12 random nucleotides. At least 2.5 million CDR3-containing paired-end reads were obtained from each sample. First-strand cDNA synthesis was performed from all RNA using the Mint cDNA synthesis kit, with priming by a TRBC-specific oligonucleotide. After uracil-DNA glycosylase treatment, a first 18-cycle PCR used universal primers M1SS and BC2_uni_R on all cDNA. The paper's processing steps were these. For normalization, 1 million high-quality reads were randomly selected from each sample, with every read carrying a distinct molecular identifier. Instead of being binned into consensus sequences, reads with shared molecular identifiers were discarded. MiTCR, with a Q25 quality threshold and the strictest error-elimination algorithm, was used for CDR3 identification, clonotype clustering and error correction. A nonparametric unseen species model with Euler transformation was used to estimate a lower bound on total TCR beta diversity. TCRdb trimmed public reads at Q25 via fastp, called clones via MiXCR and kept in-frame beta chains. All rows with the same CDR3 protein become a single entry with the most common DNA and genes. The V and J calls, along with clone size, are taken from TCRdb and not from the paper's own processing. The sample yields 780,000 or so distinct CDR3 sequences; more than 20% were counted once. The ten largest clones add up to 3% to 4.5% of the sample.

A further study also used this sample, focusing on T cells of mothers and their children. As the second paper documents: Nine systemically healthy Caucasian individuals, comprising three mothers and their six children, were included as donors. cDNA synthesis consumed the entire amount of extracted RNA, loaded at approximately 1.6 ug RNA in each 15 ul reaction. In the second PCR, the M1S primer added sample barcodes and 2-4 random nucleotides. Each mother yielded over 9 million TCR beta CDR3 reads and each child 2.5 million to 3 million reads. Thymic selection shapes the output of TCR recombination in a similar way in related and unrelated pairs, and inherited differences have a minor effect. Normalized repertoire overlap was always slightly but never significantly higher in related than unrelated mother-child pairs. No persistent microchimeric T cell clones were found, with a detection sensitivity of approximately 100 clones per million clonotypes. Deep NGS was used in the study to compare the TCR beta repertoires of mothers and children and to look for features that separate related mother-child pairs from unrelated individuals. On average, the children were 11 +/- 4 years old, while the mothers were around 42 +/- 4 years old. After adapters were ligated using NEBNext reagents, the libraries underwent 100+100 nt paired-end sequencing on an Illumina HiSeq 2000. Mother and child libraries were prepared a month apart and sequenced in separate runs to prevent cross-contamination. Each donor had between about 450,000 and 2,100,000 distinct TCR beta clonotypes identified. Naive TCR beta clonotypes were estimated from low-frequency clonotypes matched to each donor's FACS-determined naive share, without sorting.

The chain is made from TRBV6-5 and TRBJ2-7, and perhaps TRBD1 as D gene, on 5 matching bases. Specimen: blood. This clonotype originated in a boy between 5 and 17 years old in good health. The DNA sequence follows: TGTGCCAGCAGTTACGACAGCTCCTACGAGCGGTACTTC. The resulting protein is CASSYDSSYERYF.